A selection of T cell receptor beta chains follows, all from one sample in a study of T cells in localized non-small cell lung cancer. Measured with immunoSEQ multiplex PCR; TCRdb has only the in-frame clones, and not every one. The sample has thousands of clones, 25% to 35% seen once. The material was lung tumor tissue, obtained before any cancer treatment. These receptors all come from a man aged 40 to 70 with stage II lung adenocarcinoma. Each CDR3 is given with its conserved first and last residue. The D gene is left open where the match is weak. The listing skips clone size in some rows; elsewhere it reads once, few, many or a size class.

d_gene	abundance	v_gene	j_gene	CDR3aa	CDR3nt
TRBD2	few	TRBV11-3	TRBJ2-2	CASSLVGAGGAGELFF	TGTGCCAGCAGCCTTGTCGGAGCGGGAGGGGCCGGGGAGCTGTTTTTT
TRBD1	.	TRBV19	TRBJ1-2	CASSIVGAPRSGGRIYGYTF	TGTGCCAGTAGTATTGTTGGGGCCCCACGGTCAGGGGGTAGAATCTATGGCTACACCTTC
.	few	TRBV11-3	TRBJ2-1	CASSLFGGLYNEQFF	TGTGCCAGCAGCCTGTTCGGCGGACTATACAATGAGCAGTTCTTC
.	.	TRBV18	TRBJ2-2	CASSPAAGELFF	TGTGCCAGCTCACCAGCGGCCGGGGAGCTGTTTTTT
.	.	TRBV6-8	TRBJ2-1	CASSYQTSSEQFF	TGTGCCAGCAGTTACCAGACTAGTTCTGAGCAGTTCTTC
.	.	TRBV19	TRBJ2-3	CASSDPRRPTTDTQYF	TGTGCCAGTAGTGACCCCCGAAGACCAACCACAGATACGCAGTATTTT
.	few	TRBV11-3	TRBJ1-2	CASSFGDGSSNYGYTF	TGTGCCAGCAGCTTTGGCGACGGGAGCTCTAACTATGGCTACACCTTC
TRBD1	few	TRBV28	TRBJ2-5	CASRAGGEETQYF	TGTGCCAGCAGGGCAGGGGGAGAAGAGACCCAGTACTTC
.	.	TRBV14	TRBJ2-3	CASSQALGRGGSDTQYF	TGTGCCAGCAGCCAAGCCCTGGGCAGGGGTGGGTCAGATACGCAGTATTTT
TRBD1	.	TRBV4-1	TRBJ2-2	CASSQEGGANTGELFF	TGCGCCAGCAGCCAAGAAGGGGGCGCGAACACCGGGGAGCTGTTTTTT
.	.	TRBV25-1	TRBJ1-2	CASSGGDVYGYTF	TGTGCCAGCAGCGGCGGGGACGTATATGGCTACACCTTC
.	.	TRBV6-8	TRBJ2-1	CASSPRGTYNEQFF	TGTGCCAGCAGCCCGAGGGGGACATACAATGAGCAGTTCTTC
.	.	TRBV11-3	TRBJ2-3	CASSLDRIYTDTQYF	TGTGCCAGCAGCTTAGACAGGATATATACAGATACGCAGTATTTT
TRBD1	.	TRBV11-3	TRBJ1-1	CASSLPGQGANTEAFF	TGTGCCAGCAGCTTACCGGGACAGGGGGCCAACACTGAAGCTTTCTTT
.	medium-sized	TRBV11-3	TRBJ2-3	CASSLGGGSTDTQYF	TGTGCCAGCAGCTTAGGGGGAGGAAGCACAGATACGCAGTATTTT
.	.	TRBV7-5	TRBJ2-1	CASSLDETGIDEQFF	TGTGCCAGCAGCTTGGATGAGACAGGTATCGATGAGCAGTTCTTC
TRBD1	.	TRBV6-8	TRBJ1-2	CASRRGDRGFGYTF	TGTGCCAGCAGACGCGGGGACAGGGGGTTTGGCTACACCTTC
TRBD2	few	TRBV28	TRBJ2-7	CASRREGSYEQYF	TGTGCCAGCCGGCGGGAGGGCTCCTACGAGCAGTACTTC
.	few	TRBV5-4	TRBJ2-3	CASSSGDANTQYF	TGTGCCAGCAGCTCAGGGGACGCGAATACGCAGTATTTT
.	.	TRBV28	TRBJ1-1	CASSLSGVERKTFF	TGTGCCAGCAGTTTATCCGGGGTGGAGAGGAAAACTTTCTTT
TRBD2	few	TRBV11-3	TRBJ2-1	CASSRLAGRYNEQFF	TGTGCCAGCAGCCGGCTAGCGGGACGATACAATGAGCAGTTCTTC
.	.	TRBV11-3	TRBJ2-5	CASSLGVSRETQYF	TGTGCCAGCAGCTTAGGTGTTAGCAGGGAGACCCAGTACTTC
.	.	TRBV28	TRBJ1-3	CASRLSPGPSGNTIYF	TGTGCCAGCAGACTTTCGCCGGGACCGTCTGGAAACACCATATATTTT
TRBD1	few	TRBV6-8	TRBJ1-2	CASSPQGGARGYTF	TGTGCCAGCAGCCCACAGGGGGGAGCTCGTGGCTACACCTTC
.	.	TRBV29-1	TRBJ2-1	CSVVGPLVGNEQFF	TGCAGCGTTGTGGGACCCTTAGTAGGTAATGAGCAGTTCTTC
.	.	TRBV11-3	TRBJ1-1	CASSRRAGNTEAFF	TGTGCCAGCAGCCGGAGGGCTGGGAACACTGAAGCTTTCTTT
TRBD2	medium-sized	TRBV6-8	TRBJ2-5	CATAGLAGDLGETQYF	TGTGCGACGGCGGGACTAGCGGGAGACCTGGGGGAGACCCAGTACTTC
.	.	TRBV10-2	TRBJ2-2	CASSELEGPGELFF	TGCGCCAGCAGTGAACTTGAGGGCCCCGGGGAGCTGTTTTTT
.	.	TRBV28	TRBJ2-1	CASSFFLGGYNEQFF	TGTGCCAGCAGTTTCTTCCTAGGGGGCTACAATGAGCAGTTCTTC
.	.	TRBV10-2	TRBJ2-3	CASNHFTDTQYF	TGCGCCAGCAACCACTTCACAGATACGCAGTATTTT
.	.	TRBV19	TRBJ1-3	CASSISGNTIYF	TGTGCCAGTAGTATTTCTGGAAACACCATATATTTT
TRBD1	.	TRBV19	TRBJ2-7	CASSIRVSGTGGYEQYF	TGTGCCAGTAGTATAAGGGTGAGTGGGACAGGAGGCTACGAGCAGTACTTC
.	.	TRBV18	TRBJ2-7	CASSPLAGEQYF	TGTGCCAGCTCACCACTGGCGGGCGAGCAGTACTTC
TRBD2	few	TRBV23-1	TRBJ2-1	CASSQFGAGGYNEQFF	TGCGCCAGCAGTCAATTTGGGGCGGGAGGGTATAATGAGCAGTTCTTC
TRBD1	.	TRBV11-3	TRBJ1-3	CASSAFPPGGVSGNTIYF	TGTGCCAGCAGCGCATTCCCTCCAGGGGGAGTCTCTGGAAACACCATATATTTT
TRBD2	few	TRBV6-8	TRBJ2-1	CASSRLAGFNEQFF	TGTGCCAGCAGCAGACTAGCGGGATTCAATGAGCAGTTCTTC
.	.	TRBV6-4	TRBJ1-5	CASSYTGGDNQPQHF	TGTGCCAGCAGTTACACCGGGGGGGATAATCAGCCCCAGCATTTT
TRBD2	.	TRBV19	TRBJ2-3	CASSIGSSGKTDTQYF	TGTGCCAGTAGTATAGGATCCAGCGGGAAAACAGATACGCAGTATTTT
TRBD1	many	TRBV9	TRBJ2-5	CASRQAAGTGTPYF	TGTGCCAGCAGACAAGCCGCCGGGACAGGGACTCCGTACTTC
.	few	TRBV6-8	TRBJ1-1	CASSLTSGMNTEAFF	TGTGCCAGCAGTCTGACCTCGGGCATGAACACTGAAGCTTTCTTT
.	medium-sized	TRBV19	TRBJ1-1	CASSSRPLLNTEAFF	TGTGCCAGTAGTAGCAGACCTTTACTGAACACTGAAGCTTTCTTT
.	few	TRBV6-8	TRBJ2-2	CARISGGQVRTGELFF	TGTGCCAGAATTTCGGGGGGACAGGTCAGGACCGGGGAGCTGTTTTTT
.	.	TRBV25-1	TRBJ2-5	CASSEGGEETQYF	TGTGCCAGCAGTGAAGGGGGAGAAGAGACCCAGTACTTC
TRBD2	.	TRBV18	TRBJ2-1	CASSPGLAGDNEQFF	TGTGCCAGCTCACCAGGGCTAGCGGGAGACAATGAGCAGTTCTTC
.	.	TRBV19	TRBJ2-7	CASSHRDIPYEQYF	TGTGCCAGTAGTCACCGGGACATTCCCTACGAGCAGTACTTC
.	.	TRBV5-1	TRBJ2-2	CASSLAGTTGELFF	TGCGCCAGCAGCTTGGCCGGGACGACCGGGGAGCTGTTTTTT
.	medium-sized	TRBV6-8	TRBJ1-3	CASRALGGGNTIYF	TGTGCCAGCAGGGCTTTAGGGGGAGGAAACACCATATATTTT
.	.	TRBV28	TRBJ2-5	CASSLGGGLEETQYF	TGTGCCAGCAGTTTAGGAGGGGGATTAGAGGAGACCCAGTACTTC
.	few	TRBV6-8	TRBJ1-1	CASSASPGNTEAFF	TGTGCCAGCAGTGCATCCCCAGGGAACACTGAAGCTTTCTTT
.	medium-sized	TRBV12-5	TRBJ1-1	CASTRQVEAFF	TGTGCCAGCACCAGACAGGTGGAGGCTTTCTTT
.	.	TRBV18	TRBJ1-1	CASSPRGDTEAFF	TGTGCCAGCTCACCACGTGGGGACACTGAAGCTTTCTTT
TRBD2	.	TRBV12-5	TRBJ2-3	CASGRPRTSGRAATQYF	TGTGCTAGTGGAAGACCTAGGACTAGCGGGAGGGCCGCTACGCAGTATTTT
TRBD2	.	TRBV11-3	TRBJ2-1	CASSQVLSGGPSYNEQFF	TGTGCCAGCAGCCAAGTTCTATCGGGAGGGCCATCCTACAATGAGCAGTTCTTC